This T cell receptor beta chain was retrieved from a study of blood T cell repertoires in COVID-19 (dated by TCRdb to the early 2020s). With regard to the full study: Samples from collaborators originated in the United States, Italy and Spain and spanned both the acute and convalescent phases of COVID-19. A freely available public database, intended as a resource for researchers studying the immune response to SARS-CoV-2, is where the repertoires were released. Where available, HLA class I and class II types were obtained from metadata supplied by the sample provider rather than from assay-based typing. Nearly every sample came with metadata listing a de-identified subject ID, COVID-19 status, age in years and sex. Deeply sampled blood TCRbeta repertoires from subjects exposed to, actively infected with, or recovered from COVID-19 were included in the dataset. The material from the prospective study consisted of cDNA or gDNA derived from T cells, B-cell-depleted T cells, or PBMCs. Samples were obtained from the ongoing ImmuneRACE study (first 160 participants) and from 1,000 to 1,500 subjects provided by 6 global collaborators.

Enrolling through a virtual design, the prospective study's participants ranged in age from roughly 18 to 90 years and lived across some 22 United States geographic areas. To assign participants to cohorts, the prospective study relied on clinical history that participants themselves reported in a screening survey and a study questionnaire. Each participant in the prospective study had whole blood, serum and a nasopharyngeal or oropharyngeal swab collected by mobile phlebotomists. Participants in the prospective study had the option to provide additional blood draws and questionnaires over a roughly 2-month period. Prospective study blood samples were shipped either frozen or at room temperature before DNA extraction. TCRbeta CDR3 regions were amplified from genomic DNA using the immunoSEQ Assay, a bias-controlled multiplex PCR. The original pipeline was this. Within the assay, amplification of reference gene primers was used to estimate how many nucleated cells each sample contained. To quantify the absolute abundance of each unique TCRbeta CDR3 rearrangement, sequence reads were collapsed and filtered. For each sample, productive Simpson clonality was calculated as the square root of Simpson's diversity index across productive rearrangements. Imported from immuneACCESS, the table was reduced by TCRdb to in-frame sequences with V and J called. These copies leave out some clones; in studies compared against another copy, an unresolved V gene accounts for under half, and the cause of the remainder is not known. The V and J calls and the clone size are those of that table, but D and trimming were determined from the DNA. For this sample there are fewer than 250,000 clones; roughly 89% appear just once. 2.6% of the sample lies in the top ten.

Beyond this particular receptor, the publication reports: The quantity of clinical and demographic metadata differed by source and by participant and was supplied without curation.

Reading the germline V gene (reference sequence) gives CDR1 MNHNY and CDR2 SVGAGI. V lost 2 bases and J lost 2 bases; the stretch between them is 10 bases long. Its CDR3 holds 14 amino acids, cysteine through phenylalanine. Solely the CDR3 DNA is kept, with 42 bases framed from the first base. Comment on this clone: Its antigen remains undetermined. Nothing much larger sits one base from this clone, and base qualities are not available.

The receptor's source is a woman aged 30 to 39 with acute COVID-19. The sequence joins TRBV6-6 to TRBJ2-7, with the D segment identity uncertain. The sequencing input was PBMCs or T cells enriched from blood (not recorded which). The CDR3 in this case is CASSYGDGPYEQYF. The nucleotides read TGTGCCAGCAGTTACGGAGACGGCCCCTACGAGCAGTACTTC.